This T cell receptor (beta chain) was sequenced in a study of breast tumors, draining lymph nodes, adjacent tissues. Points from the study as a whole: Tumor TCR diversity was below lymph nodes but above nontumor tissue. Most tumor T cells seemingly derive from lymph node, then expand in tumor. Luminal-like breast cancer showed significantly greater tumor-nontumor repertoire similarity than basal-like breast cancer did.

A word on this clonotype: The antigen remains unidentified.

TCRdb passed the multiplex PCR reads through MiXCR, listing each CDR3 protein once. Of tens of thousands of distinct CDR3 sequences in the sample, about two thirds were seen once. This TCR was recovered from a female donor with breast cancer. Some clones in this sample may be carry-over from other donors' samples. The sequenced sample was tumor-adjacent breast tissue.

The CDR3 bases are TGTGCCACCAGCAGTTTTCAGACAGGGGCGAGGGAAAAACTGTTTTTT. Its protein is CATSSFQTGAREKLFF. The chain is built from TRBV15 and TRBJ1-4; 8 bases line up with TRBD1. Germline V gives CDR1 LNHNV, CDR2 YYDKDF (reference sequence). CDR3 length equals 16 residues. The trim removed 3 bases at V and 8 bases at J, leaving 11 bases unmatched.